These 8 T cell receptor beta chains came from one sample sequenced in a study of Ad26.COV2.S vaccination and SARS-CoV-2 variants. Some clones are missing from TCRdb's copy, which holds only in-frame ones; the method was immunoSEQ multiplex PCR. The data show about 330,000 clones, with roughly 90% seen just once and over 5% held by the top ten. Described treatment: over 15 received Ad26.COV2.S at low or high dose, single or two shots; 5 received placebo; per-sample allocation not given. Day 63 after the first injection of vaccine or placebo was the sampling time. This sample comprised peripheral blood, obtained in a trial of Ad26.COV2.S vaccine versus placebo. Source of these receptors: a person between 18 and 65 years old who received the Ad26.COV2.S COVID-19 vaccine or a placebo.

The rearrangement joins TRBV2 to TRBJ2-5; tentatively, D is TRBD1 (5 bases). CDR1 and CDR2 from the germline V gene are SNHLY and FYNNEI. This CDR3 has 13 amino acids. V was cut by 7 bases and J by 1 base, with 10 bases left in between. CDR3 residues: CASKWTPQETQYF. For the CDR3, the DNA is TGTGCCAGCAAGTGGACACCCCAAGAGACCCAGTACTTC.

The rearrangement links TRBV5-1 to TRBJ2-1; weak D call: TRBD1 (6 bases). Germline lookup yields CDR1 SGHRS and CDR2 YFSETQ. The V end lost 2 bases, the J end lost 4 bases, and 10 bases lay between the germline ends. The length of the CDR3 is 14 residues. CDR3 sequence (DNA): TGCGCCAGCAGCTTCGGACAGAGATACAATGAGCAGTTCTTC. This sequence encodes CASSFGQRYNEQFF.

CDR3 bases: TGTGCCAGCAGCCAAAAAATGAACACCGGGGAGCTGTTTTTT. It codes for CASSQKMNTGELFF. The rearrangement links TRBV14 to TRBJ2-2; no definite D call. This CDR3 has 14 amino acids. CDR1 and CDR2 from the germline V gene are SGHDN and FVKESK. V was clipped by 2 bases and J by 1 base, with 5 bases between them.

CDR3 sequence (DNA): TGTGCCAGCAGCTTAATGGGACTGATTACCGGGGAGCTGTTTTTT. This codes for CASSLMGLITGELFF. V and J are TRBV7-9 and TRBJ2-2, with D possibly TRBD2 on 6 matching bases. The CDR3 spans 15 residues. The V gene lost 2 bases and the J gene lost 5 bases, with 12 bases spanning the gap. CDR1 SEHNR and CDR2 FQNEAQ come from the germline V gene (reference sequence). Using reference TRBV7-9 and TRBJ2-2 for the parts outside the CDR3, the full variable domain is DTGVSQNPRHKITKRGQNVTFRCDPISEHNRLYWYRQTLGQGPEFLTYFQNEAQLEKSRLLSDRFSAERPKGSFSTLEIQRTEQGDSAMYLCASSLMGLITGELFFGEGSRLTVL.

The chain carries TRBV19 and TRBJ1-2; possible D gene TRBD1, 5 bases. The germline CDR1 and CDR2 sequences are LNHDA and SQIVND (reference sequence). This CDR3 spans 15 amino acids. V was shortened by 7 bases and J by 6 bases, with 21 bases between the two germline ends. The CDR3 protein is CASTPLRQLFDGYTF. Here the CDR3 DNA reads TGTGCCAGTACCCCCCTCAGACAGCTATTTGATGGCTACACCTTC. Combining the CDR3 with reference TRBV19 and TRBJ1-2 gives the whole variable domain DGGITQSPKYLFRKEGQNVTLSCEQNLNHDAMYWYRQDPGQGLRLIYYSQIVNDFQKGDIAEGYSVSREKKESFPLTVTSAQKNPTAFYLCASTPLRQLFDGYTFGSGTRLTVV.

CDR3 in amino acids: CASSAGASMVDTQYF. The CDR3 DNA follows: TGTGCCAGCAGCGCCGGAGCTAGCATGGTGGATACGCAGTATTTT. The genes are TRBV9 and TRBJ2-3; D might be TRBD2 (5 bases). Germline V lookup: CDR1 SGDLS, CDR2 YYNGEE. V lost 3 bases to trimming and J lost 6 bases, with 17 bases between them. This CDR3 contains 15 residues.

In this sample, this clone turned up once. The V gene is TRBV7-2, the J gene TRBJ2-2, with D hard to call. Per the germline V gene, CDR1 is SGHTA and CDR2 is FQGNSA. The CDR3 has 14 residues. V was pared by 3 bases and J by 1 base, with 6 bases between. CDR3 DNA sequence: TGTGCCAGCAGCTTCGTAGGGAACACCGGGGAGCTGTTTTTT. Protein product: CASSFVGNTGELFF.

Ten or more counts support this clone. The J gene is TRBJ2-2, the V gene TRBV6-4; D is perhaps TRBD1 (6 bases). Germline CDR1 and CDR2: MRHNA and SNTAGT. Trimming pared 2 bases from V and 3 bases from J, leaving 7 bases between. The CDR3 loop spans 14 amino acids. CDR3 sequence reads: CASSDRQDTGELFF. CDR3 DNA sequence: TGTGCCAGCAGTGACAGACAGGACACCGGGGAGCTGTTTTTT.